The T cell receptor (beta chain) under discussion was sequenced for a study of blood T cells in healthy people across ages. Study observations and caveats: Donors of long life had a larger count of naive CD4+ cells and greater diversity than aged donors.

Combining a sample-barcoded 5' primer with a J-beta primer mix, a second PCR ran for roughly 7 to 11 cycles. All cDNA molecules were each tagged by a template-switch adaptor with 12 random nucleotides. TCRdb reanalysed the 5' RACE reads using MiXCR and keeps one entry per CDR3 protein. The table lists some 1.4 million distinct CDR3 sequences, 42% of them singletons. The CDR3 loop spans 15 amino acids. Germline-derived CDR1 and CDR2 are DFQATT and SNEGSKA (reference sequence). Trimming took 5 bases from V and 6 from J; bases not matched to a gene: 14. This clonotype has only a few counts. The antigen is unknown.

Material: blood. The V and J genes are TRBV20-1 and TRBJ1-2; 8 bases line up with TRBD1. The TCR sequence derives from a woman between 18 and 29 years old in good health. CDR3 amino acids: CSAFHPTGTGDGYTF. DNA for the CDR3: TGCAGTGCTTTCCATCCTACCGGGACAGGTGATGGCTACACCTTC.